This T cell receptor beta chain was found in a study of early T cells in non-severe SARS-CoV-2 infection. Across the whole study: Alpha and beta chains were unpaired, from unsorted whole-blood bulk RNA. Overall study findings and caveats: Using VDJdb, the matching emphasized anti-spike CD8 responses while missing private and CD4 specificities.

The germline CDR1 and CDR2 sequences are MNHNS and SASEGT. V lost 1 base to trimming and J lost 5 bases, with 27 bases between them. The CDR3 has 19 amino acids. Unique molecular identifiers were added to individual cDNA molecules. Using its own MiXCR run on the 5' RACE reads, TCRdb lists one record per CDR3 protein. The top ten clones hold 21% of a sample with 35,000 to 55,000 distinct CDR3 sequences, approximately 10% of them seen once. With respect to this clonotype: Its specificity is not known.

The V gene is TRBV6-1, the J gene TRBJ2-7, with unresolved D. Material for sequencing was whole blood. The receptor's source is an adult who was a healthcare worker with PCR-confirmed SARS-CoV-2 infection or an uninfected control (not recorded which). CDR3 region: CASSEVAGIALVRSDEQYF. The CDR3 region has the DNA TGTGCCAGCAGTGAAGTTGCAGGCATCGCCCTAGTTCGATCGGACGAGCAGTACTTC.